Presented here are 2 T cell receptor beta chains from one specimen sequenced in a study. TCRdb reanalysed the 5' RACE reads using MiXCR and keeps one entry per CDR3 protein. The table has over 55,000 distinct CDR3 sequences, around 28% seen once. The sequenced sample was tumor-infiltrating memory CD4+ T cells sorted from the breast tumor. The subset here: memory CD4+ T cells, CD4+CD45RO+CD25-. The source of these receptors is a female donor with breast cancer.

The chain carries TRBV28 and TRBJ2-3, with TRBD1 matching 9 bases. The germline V gene has CDR1 MDHEN and CDR2 SYDVKM. Trimming took 3 bases from V and 2 from J; bases not matched to a gene: 9. There are 17 residues in the CDR3. Here the CDR3 reads CASSFRTGAIDTDTQYF. The CDR3 nucleotides read TGTGCCAGCAGTTTTAGGACAGGGGCGATTGACACAGATACGCAGTATTTT.

The chain carries TRBV7-9 and TRBJ1-4, with 7 bases fitting TRBD1. CDR1 and CDR2 (germline): SEHNR, FQNEAQ (reference sequence). V gave up 5 bases and J gave up 2 bases; unmatched junction bases: 5. The CDR3 covers 15 residues. The CDR3: CASSLQQGTNEKLFF. The CDR3 bases are TGTGCCAGCAGCCTTCAACAGGGGACTAATGAAAAACTGTTTTTT.